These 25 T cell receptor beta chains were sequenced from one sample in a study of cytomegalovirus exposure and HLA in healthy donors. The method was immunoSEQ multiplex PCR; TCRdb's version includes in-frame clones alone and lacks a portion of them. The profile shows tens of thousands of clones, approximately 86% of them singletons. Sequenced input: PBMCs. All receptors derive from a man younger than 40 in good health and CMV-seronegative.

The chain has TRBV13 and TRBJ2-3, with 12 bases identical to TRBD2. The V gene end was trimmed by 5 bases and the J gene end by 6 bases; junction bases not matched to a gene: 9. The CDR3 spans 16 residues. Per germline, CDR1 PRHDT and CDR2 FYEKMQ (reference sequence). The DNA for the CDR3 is TGTGCCAGCAGCCCCTCCCGACTAGCGGGAGCGGATACGCAGTATTTT. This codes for CASSPSRLAGADTQYF.

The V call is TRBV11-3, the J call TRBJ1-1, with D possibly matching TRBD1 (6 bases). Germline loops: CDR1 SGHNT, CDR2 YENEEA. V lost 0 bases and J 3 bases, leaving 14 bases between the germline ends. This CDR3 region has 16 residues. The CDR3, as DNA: TGTGCCAGCAGCTTAGATCTTGGAGACAGGCACACTGAAGCTTTCTTT. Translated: CASSLDLGDRHTEAFF.

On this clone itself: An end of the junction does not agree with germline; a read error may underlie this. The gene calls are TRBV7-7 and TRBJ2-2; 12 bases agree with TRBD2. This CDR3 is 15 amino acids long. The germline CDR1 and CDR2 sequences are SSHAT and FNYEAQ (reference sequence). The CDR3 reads CASSLASGGAGELFF. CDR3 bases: TGTGCTAGCAGCTTGGCTAGCGGGGGGGCCGGGGAGCTGTTTTTT.

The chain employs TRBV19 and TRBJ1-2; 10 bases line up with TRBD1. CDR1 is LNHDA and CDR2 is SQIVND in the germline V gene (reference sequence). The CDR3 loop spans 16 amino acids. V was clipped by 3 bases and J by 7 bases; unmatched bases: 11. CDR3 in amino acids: CASSIPPWTGGSGYTF. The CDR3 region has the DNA TGTGCCAGTAGTATCCCCCCCTGGACAGGGGGATCTGGCTACACCTTC.

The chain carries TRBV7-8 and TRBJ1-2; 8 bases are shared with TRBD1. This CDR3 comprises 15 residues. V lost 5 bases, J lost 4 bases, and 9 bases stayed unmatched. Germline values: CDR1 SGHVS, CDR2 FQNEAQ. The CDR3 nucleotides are TGTGCCAGCAGCCCCGGGACAGGAATTATCTATGGCTACACCTTC. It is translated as CASSPGTGIIYGYTF.

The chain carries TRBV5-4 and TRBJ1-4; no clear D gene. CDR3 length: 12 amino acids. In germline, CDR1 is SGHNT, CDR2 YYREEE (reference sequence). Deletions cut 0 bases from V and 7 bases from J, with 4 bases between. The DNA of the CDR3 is TGTGCCAGCAGCTTGGCGGGTGAAAAACTGTTTTTT. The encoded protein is CASSLAGEKLFF.

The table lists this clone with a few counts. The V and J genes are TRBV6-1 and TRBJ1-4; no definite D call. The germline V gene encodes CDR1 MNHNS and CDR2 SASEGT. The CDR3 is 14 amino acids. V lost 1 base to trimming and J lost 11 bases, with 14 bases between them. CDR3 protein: CASSEDPDGRKLFF. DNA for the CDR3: TGTGCCAGCAGTGAAGATCCAGATGGGAGGAAACTGTTTTTT.

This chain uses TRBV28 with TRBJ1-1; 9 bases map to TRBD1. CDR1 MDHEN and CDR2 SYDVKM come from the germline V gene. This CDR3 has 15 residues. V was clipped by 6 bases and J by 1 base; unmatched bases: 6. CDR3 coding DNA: TGTGCCAGCAGCCGGACAGGGGAAAGGAACACTGAAGCTTTCTTT. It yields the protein CASSRTGERNTEAFF.

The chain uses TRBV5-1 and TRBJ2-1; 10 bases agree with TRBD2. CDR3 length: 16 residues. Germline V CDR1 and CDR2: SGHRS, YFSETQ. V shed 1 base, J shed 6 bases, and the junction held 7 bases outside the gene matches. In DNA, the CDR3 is TGCGCCAGCAGCTTGCTAGCGGGAGATAGAGGCAATGAGCAGTTCTTC. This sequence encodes CASSLLAGDRGNEQFF.

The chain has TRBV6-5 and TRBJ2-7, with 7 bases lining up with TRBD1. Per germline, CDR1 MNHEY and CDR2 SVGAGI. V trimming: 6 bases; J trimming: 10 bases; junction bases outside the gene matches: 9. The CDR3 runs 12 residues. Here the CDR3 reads CASSQDRSFQYF. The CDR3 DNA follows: TGTGCCAGCAGCCAGGACAGGTCTTTTCAGTACTTC.

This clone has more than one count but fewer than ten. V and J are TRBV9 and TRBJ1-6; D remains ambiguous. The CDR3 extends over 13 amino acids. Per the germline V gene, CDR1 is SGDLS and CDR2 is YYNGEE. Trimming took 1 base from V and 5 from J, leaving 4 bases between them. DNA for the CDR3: TGTGCCAGCAGCGTAACTGATAATTCACCCCTCCACTTT. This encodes CASSVTDNSPLHF. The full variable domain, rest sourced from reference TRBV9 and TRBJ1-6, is DSGVTQTPKHLITATGQRVTLRCSPRSGDLSVYWYQQSLDQGLQFLIQYYNGEERAKGNILERFSAQQFPDLHSELNLSSLELGDSALYFCASSVTDNSPLHFGNGTRLTVT.

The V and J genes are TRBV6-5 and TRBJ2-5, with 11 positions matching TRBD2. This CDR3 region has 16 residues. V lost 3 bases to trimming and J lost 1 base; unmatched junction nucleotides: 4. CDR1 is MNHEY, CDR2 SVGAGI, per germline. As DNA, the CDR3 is TGTGCCAGCAGTTATACCGGGACTAGCGGCCAAGAGACCCAGTACTTC. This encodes CASSYTGTSGQETQYF.

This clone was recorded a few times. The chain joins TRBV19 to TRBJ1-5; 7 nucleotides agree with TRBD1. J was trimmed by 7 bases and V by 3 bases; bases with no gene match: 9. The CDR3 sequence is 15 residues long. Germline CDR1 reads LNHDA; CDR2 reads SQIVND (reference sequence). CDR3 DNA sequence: TGTGCCAGTAGTATCGGGTACAGGGGTGACCAGCCCCAGCATTTT. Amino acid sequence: CASSIGYRGDQPQHF. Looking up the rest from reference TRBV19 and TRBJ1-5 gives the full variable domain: DGGITQSPKYLFRKEGQNVTLSCEQNLNHDAMYWYRQDPGQGLRLIYYSQIVNDFQKGDIAEGYSVSREKKESFPLTVTSAQKNPTAFYLCASSIGYRGDQPQHFGDGTRLSIL.

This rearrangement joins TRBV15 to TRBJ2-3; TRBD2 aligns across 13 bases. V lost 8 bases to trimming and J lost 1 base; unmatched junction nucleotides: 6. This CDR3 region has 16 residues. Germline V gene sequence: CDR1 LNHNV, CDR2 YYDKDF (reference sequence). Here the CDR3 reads CATRLAGGGRTDTQYF. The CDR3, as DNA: TGTGCCACCCGACTAGCGGGAGGCGGGCGCACAGATACGCAGTATTTT.

The CDR3 DNA follows: TGCGCCAGCAGCCAAGTTTGGACAGGGTTTTCAAAACTGTTTTTT. Translation gives CASSQVWTGFSKLFF. The chain combines TRBV4-1 with TRBJ1-4, with 8 bases lining up with TRBD1. V trimming: 1 base; J trimming: 10 bases; junction bases outside the gene matches: 8. CDR1 MGHRA and CDR2 YSYEKL come from the germline V gene. The CDR3 extends over 15 amino acids.

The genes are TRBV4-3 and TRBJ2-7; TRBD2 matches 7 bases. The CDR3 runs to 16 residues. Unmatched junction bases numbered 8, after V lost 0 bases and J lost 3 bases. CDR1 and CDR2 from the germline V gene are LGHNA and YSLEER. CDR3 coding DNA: TGCGCCAGCAGCCAAGATTTGGGCGGGGGTTTCTACGAGCAGTACTTC. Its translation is CASSQDLGGGFYEQYF.

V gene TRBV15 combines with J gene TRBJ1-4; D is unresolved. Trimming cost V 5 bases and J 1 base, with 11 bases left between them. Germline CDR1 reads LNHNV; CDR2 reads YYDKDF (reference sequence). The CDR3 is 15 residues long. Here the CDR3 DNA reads TGTGCCACCAGCTCCCGGAGAGGAACTAATGAAAAACTGTTTTTT. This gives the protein CATSSRRGTNEKLFF. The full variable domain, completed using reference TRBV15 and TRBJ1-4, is DAMVIQNPRYQVTQFGKPVTLSCSQTLNHNVMYWYQQKSSQAPKLLFHYYDKDFNNEADTPDNFQSRRPNTSFCFLDIRSPGLGDTAMYLCATSSRRGTNEKLFFGSGTQLSVL.

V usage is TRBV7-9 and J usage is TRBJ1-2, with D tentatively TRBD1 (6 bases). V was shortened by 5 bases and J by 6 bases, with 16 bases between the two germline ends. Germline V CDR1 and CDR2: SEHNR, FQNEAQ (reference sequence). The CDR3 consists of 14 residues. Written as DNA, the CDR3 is TGTGCCAGCAGCCGCACAGGGTTGGGTCATGGCTACACCTTC. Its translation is CASSRTGLGHGYTF.

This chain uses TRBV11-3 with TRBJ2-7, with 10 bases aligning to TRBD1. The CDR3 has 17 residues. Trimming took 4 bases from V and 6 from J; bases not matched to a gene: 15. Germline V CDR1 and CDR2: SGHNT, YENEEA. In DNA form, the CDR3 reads TGTGCCAGCAGCTACTATTACCGGGACAGGGGCCTGACCGAGCAGTACGTC. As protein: CASSYYYRDRGLTEQYV.

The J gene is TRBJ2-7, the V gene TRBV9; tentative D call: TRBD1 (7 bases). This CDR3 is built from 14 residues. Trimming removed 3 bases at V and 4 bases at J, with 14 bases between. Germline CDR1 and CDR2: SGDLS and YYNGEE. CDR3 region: CASSGGDSMYEQYF. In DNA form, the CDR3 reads TGTGCCAGCAGCGGGGGGGACAGTATGTACGAGCAGTACTTC.

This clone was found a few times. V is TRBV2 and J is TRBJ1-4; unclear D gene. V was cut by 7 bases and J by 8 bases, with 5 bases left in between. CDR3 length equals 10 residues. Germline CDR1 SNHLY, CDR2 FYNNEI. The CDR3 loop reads CASKEEKLFF. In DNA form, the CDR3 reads TGTGCCAGCAAGGAGGAAAAACTGTTTTTT. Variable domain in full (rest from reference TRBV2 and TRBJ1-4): EPEVTQTPSHQVTQMGQEVILRCVPISNHLYFYWYRQILGQKVEFLVSFYNNEISEKSEIFDDQFSVERPDGSNFTLKIRSTKLEDSAMYFCASKEEKLFFGSGTQLSVL.

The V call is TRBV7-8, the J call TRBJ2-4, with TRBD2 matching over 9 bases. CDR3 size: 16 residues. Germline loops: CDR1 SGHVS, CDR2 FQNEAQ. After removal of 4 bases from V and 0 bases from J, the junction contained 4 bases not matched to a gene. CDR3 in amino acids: CASSYRLAVAKNIQYF. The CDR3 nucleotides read TGTGCCAGCAGCTACCGACTAGCGGTAGCCAAAAACATTCAGTACTTC.

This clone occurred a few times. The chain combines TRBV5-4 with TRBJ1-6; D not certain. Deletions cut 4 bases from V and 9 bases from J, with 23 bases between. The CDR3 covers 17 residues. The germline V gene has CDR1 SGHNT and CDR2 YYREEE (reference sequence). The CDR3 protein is CASSPTGRAGLSSPLHF. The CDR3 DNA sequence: TGTGCCAGCAGCCCCACGGGGAGGGCTGGTCTTAGTTCACCCCTCCACTTT.

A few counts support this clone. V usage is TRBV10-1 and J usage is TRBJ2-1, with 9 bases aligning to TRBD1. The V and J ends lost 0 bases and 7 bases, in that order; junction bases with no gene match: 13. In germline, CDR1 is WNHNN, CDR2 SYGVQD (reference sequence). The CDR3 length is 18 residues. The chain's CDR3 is CASSESRETGGEENEQFF. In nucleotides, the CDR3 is TGCGCCAGCAGTGAGTCTAGGGAGACAGGGGGTGAGGAAAATGAGCAGTTCTTC.

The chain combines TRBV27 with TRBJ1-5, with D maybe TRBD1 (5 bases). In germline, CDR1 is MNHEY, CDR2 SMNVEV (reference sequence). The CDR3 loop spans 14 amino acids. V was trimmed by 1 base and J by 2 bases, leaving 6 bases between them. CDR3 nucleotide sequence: TGTGCCAGCAGTTTATTAGGGGGCAATCAGCCCCAGCATTTT. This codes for CASSLLGGNQPQHF.